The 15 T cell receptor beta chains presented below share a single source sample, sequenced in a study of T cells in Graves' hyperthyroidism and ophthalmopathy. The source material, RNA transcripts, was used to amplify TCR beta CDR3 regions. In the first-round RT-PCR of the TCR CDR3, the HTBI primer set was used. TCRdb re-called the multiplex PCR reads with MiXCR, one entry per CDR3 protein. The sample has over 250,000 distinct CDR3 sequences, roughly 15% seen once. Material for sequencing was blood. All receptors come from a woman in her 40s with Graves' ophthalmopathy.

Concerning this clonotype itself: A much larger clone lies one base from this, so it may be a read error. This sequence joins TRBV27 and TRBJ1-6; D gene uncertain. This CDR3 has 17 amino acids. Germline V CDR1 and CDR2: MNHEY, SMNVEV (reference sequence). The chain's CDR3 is CASSGRPASSYDSPLHF. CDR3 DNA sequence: TGTGCCAGTTCGGGTCGACCTGCGAGCTCCTATGATTCACCCCTCCACTTT.

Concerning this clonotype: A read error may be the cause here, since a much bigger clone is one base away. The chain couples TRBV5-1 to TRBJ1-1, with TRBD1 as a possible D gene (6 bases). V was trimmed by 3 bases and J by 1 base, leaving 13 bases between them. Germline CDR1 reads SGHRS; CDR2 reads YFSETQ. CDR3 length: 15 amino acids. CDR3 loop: CASSSDRRSNTEAFF. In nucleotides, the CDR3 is TGCGCCAGCAGCTCGGACAGACGGTCGAACACTGAAGCTTTCTTT.

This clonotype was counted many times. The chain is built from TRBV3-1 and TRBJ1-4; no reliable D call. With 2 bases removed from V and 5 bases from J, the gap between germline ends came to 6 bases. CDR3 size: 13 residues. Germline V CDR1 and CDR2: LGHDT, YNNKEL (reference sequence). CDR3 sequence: CASSQSDNEKLFF. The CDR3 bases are TGTGCCAGCAGCCAATCGGACAATGAAAAACTGTTTTTT.

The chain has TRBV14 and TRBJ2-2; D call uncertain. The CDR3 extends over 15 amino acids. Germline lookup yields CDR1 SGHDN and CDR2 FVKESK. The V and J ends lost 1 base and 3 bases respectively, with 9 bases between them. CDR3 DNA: TGTGCCAGCAGCCAAGGCCAAGCCTACACCGGGGAGCTGTTTTTT. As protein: CASSQGQAYTGELFF.

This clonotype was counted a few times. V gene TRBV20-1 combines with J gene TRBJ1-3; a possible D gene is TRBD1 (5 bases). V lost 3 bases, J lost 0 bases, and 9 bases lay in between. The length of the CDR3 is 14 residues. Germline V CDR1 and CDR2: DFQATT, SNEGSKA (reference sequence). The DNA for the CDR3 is TGCAGTGCTAGGTCAGGGAGCTCTGGAAACACCATATATTTT. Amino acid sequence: CSARSGSSGNTIYF.

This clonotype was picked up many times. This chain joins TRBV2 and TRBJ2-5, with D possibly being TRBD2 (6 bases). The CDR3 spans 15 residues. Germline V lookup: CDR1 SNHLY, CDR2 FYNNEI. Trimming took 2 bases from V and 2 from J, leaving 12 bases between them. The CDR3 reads CASSELRGHQETQYF. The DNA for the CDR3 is TGTGCCAGCAGTGAATTGCGGGGCCATCAAGAGACCCAGTACTTC.

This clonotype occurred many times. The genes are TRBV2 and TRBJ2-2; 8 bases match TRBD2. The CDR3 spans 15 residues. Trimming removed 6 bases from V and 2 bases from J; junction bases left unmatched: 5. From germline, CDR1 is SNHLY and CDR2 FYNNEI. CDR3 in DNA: TGTGCCAGCAGCGGGCGGGGGGCAAACACCGGGGAGCTGTTTTTT. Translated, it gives CASSGRGANTGELFF.

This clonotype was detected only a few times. The CDR3 DNA reads TGCAGCGTTCTACAGGGGCCTAATGAAAAACTGTTTTTT. This translates into CSVLQGPNEKLFF. The gene calls are TRBV29-1 and TRBJ1-4; 7 nucleotides match TRBD1. CDR1 and CDR2 from the germline V gene are SQVTM and ANQGSEA. With 5 bases clipped from V and 3 bases from J, the junction kept 3 bases outside the gene matches. The CDR3 loop spans 13 amino acids.

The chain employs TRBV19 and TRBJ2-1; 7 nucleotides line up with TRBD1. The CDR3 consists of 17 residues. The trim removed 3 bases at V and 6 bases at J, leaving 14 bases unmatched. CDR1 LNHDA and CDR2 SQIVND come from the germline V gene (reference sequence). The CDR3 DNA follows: TGTGCCAGTAGTATTATGAGTGGGACAGTACGCACCAATGAGCAGTTCTTC. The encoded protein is CASSIMSGTVRTNEQFF. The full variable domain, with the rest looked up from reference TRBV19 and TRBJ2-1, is DGGITQSPKYLFRKEGQNVTLSCEQNLNHDAMYWYRQDPGQGLRLIYYSQIVNDFQKGDIAEGYSVSREKKESFPLTVTSAQKNPTAFYLCASSIMSGTVRTNEQFFGPGTRLTVL.

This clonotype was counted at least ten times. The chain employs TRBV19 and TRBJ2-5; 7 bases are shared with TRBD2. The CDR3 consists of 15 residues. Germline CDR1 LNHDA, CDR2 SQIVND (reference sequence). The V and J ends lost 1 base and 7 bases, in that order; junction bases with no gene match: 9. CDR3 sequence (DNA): TGTGCCAGTAGTATAGGGGGGGGGACGTCCGGGACCCAGTACTTC. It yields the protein CASSIGGGTSGTQYF.

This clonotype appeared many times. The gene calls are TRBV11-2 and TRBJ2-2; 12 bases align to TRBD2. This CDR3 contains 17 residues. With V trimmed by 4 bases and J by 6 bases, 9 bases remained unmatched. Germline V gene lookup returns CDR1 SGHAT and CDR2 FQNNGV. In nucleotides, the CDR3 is TGTGCCAGCAGCTCCACTCGGACTAGCGGGGTACCCGGGGAGCTGTTTTTT. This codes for CASSSTRTSGVPGELFF.

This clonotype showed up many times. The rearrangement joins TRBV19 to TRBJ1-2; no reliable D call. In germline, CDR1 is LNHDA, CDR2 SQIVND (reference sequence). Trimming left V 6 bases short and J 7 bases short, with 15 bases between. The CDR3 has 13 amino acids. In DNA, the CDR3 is TGTGCCAGTAGAGACGGATTCGGCTTTGGCTACACCTTC. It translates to CASRDGFGFGYTF. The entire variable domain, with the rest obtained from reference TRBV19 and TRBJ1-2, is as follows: DGGITQSPKYLFRKEGQNVTLSCEQNLNHDAMYWYRQDPGQGLRLIYYSQIVNDFQKGDIAEGYSVSREKKESFPLTVTSAQKNPTAFYLCASRDGFGFGYTFGSGTRLTVV.

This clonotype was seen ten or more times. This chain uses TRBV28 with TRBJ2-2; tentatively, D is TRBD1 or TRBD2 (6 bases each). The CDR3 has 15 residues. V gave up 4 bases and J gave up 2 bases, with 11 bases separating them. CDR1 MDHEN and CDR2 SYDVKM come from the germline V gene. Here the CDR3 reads CASSYRDSNTGELFF. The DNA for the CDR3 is TGTGCCAGCAGTTACAGGGACTCCAACACCGGGGAGCTGTTTTTT.

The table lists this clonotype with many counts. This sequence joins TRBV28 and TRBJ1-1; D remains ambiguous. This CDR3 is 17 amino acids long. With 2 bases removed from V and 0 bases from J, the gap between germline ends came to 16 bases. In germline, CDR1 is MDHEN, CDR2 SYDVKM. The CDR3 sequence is CASSLVDLKGMNTEAFF. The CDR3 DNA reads TGTGCCAGCAGTTTAGTGGACTTGAAAGGAATGAACACTGAAGCTTTCTTT. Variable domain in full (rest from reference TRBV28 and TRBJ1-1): DVKVTQSSRYLVKRTGEKVFLECVQDMDHENMFWYRQDPGLGLRLIYFSYDVKMKEKGDIPEGYSVSREKKERFSLILESASTNQTSMYLCASSLVDLKGMNTEAFFGQGTRLTVV.

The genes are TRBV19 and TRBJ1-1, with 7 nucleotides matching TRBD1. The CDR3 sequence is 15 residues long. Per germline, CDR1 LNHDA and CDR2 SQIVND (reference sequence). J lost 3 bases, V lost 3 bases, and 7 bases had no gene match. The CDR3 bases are TGTGCCAGTAGTATGGCCCTACAGGGGCACACTGAAGCTTTCTTT. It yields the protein CASSMALQGHTEAFF.